A few counts support the clone carrying this T cell receptor beta chain. Its matching antigen is unknown. Trimming took 3 bases from V and 4 from J, leaving 9 bases between them. Germline loops: CDR1 MGHDK, CDR2 SYGVNS. The CDR3 contains 13 residues. This record belongs to a study of beta chain features in type 1 diabetes. Study overall: Taken together, all samples contributed approximately 110,000,000 examined sorted cells.

Study results and caveats: The naive, central memory and Treg TCRB repertoires showed an apparent similarity that was greater among patients than among healthy donors. Within each of all four CD4+ subsets, Type 1 diabetes patients had TCRB CDR3s that were moderately but significantly shorter.

Expressed TCRB transcripts got sequenced, as all isolated RNA was reverse transcribed. Libraries were prepared by immunoSEQ multiplex PCR; TCRdb keeps only in-frame clonotypes and omits some of them. This repertoire shows a few hundred thousand clones, approximately 15% found once; its top ten account for roughly 0.02%. The chain has TRBV25-1 and TRBJ1-1; D gene unclear. Source material: naive CD4+ T cells from blood. The source of this sequence is a man aged 25 to 40 with type 1 diabetes. CDR3 in DNA: TGTGCCAGCAGTGATCCTCGGGGCACTGAAGCTTTCTTT. This codes for CASSDPRGTEAFF.